This entry lists 28 T cell receptor beta chains sequenced from one sample in a study of cytomegalovirus exposure and HLA in healthy donors. 60 Vbeta and 13 Jbeta primers were used in PCR. Only in-frame clones appear in the TCRdb table, and some are missing; sequencing was by immunoSEQ multiplex PCR. The sample lists under 100,000 clones, less than 85% occurring once. Sequencing was done on a sample of PBMCs. The receptors here all came from a human donor in good health.

The chain employs TRBV21-1 and TRBJ1-3; the table's TRBD1 call for D was not verified on the DNA. TRBV21-1 is reported as a pseudogene. This CDR3 is built from 13 residues. CDR3 nucleotide sequence: TGTGCCAGCAGCATGAGCAGGGGAAACACCATATATTTT. Translated, it gives CASSMSRGNTIYF.

The V and J genes are TRBV29-1 and TRBJ1-1; 7 bases line up with TRBD1. The germline V gene encodes CDR1 SQVTM and CDR2 ANQGSEA. This CDR3 spans 15 amino acids. With 4 bases clipped from V and 0 bases from J, the junction kept 8 bases outside the gene matches. CDR3 nucleotides: TGCAGCGTTGGAGGGCGACAGGGCGTGAACACTGAAGCTTTCTTT. It codes for CSVGGRQGVNTEAFF.

This clone appeared once. The CDR3 here is CANQTGRLYEQYF. Written as DNA, the CDR3 is TGTGCCAACCAGACAGGGCGACTTTACGAGCAGTACTTC. The chain is built from TRBV2 and TRBJ2-7; 7 bases match TRBD1. Germline lookup yields CDR1 SNHLY and CDR2 FYNNEI. V lost 10 bases and J lost 4; bases outside the gene matches: 10. This CDR3 comprises 13 residues.

This clone was counted once. This chain joins TRBV12-5 and TRBJ2-7; D is possibly TRBD2 (5 bases). Germline loops: CDR1 LGHNT, CDR2 FRNRAP. Trimming pared 1 base from V and 3 bases from J, leaving 10 bases between. The CDR3 length is 14 residues. CDR3 bases: TGTGCTAGTGGTTTGGCCAGGACTTACTACGAGCAGTACTTC. As protein: CASGLARTYYEQYF.

The CDR3: CASSDFPEGNTDTQYF. In DNA form, the CDR3 reads TGTGCCAGCAGTGATTTCCCGGAGGGGAACACAGATACGCAGTATTTT. V gene TRBV6-1 combines with J gene TRBJ2-3, with D maybe TRBD2 (6 bases). The CDR3 is 16 amino acids. The germline V gene has CDR1 MNHNS and CDR2 SASEGT. Deletions cut 3 bases from V and 2 bases from J, with 15 bases between.

Remarks on this clone: Other DNA sequences in the sample encode the same CDR3. The chain employs TRBV15 and TRBJ2-5; D might be TRBD2 (5 bases). The V end was cut by 0 bases, the J end by 2 bases, with 10 bases between. The CDR3 covers 15 residues. CDR1 LNHNV and CDR2 YYDKDF come from the germline V gene (reference sequence). CDR3 bases: TGTGCCACCAGCAGAGATGGAACTAGTCAAGAGACCCAGTACTTC. Its translation is CATSRDGTSQETQYF.

The rearrangement links TRBV7-2 to TRBJ2-7; possible D gene TRBD1, 5 bases. The germline V gene has CDR1 SGHTA and CDR2 FQGNSA. This CDR3 region has 13 residues. V lost 8 bases and J lost 6, with 17 bases in between. The CDR3 DNA follows: TGTGCCAGCGGCAGGGTCGGCAATACCGAGCAGTACTTC. Translated: CASGRVGNTEQYF.

This clone appeared a few times. The V gene is TRBV19, the J gene TRBJ1-1; 8 bases are a match to TRBD1. Germline V gene lookup returns CDR1 LNHDA and CDR2 SQIVND (reference sequence). The CDR3 has 16 amino acids. V was pared by 0 bases and J by 7 bases, with 10 bases of the junction left unmatched. CDR3 sequence (DNA): TGTGCCAGTAGTATAGATAGGACAGGGACGCCATGTGAAGCTTTCTTT. Its translation is CASSIDRTGTPCEAFF.

This clone was counted a few times. The chain links TRBV29-1 to TRBJ2-3, with D perhaps matching TRBD2 (6 bases). Germline V gives CDR1 SQVTM, CDR2 ANQGSEA. V lost 6 bases to trimming and J lost 4 bases, with 20 bases between them. The CDR3 contains 15 residues. The CDR3 region is CSVEGGLRGSDTQYF. CDR3 sequence (DNA): TGCAGCGTCGAGGGAGGCTTAAGGGGATCAGATACGCAGTATTTT.

The J gene is TRBJ1-1, the V gene TRBV6-1; D unclear. The CDR3 has 13 residues. Germline values: CDR1 MNHNS, CDR2 SASEGT. The V and J ends lost 6 bases and 5 bases respectively, with 13 bases between them. The CDR3 loop reads CASSLESITEAFF. The CDR3 bases are TGTGCCAGCAGCCTAGAGTCGATTACTGAAGCTTTCTTT.

V is TRBV6-1 and J is TRBJ2-7; D is unresolved. This CDR3 has 14 amino acids. The germline CDR1 and CDR2 sequences are MNHNS and SASEGT. Trimming took 2 bases from V and 0 from J, leaving 8 bases between them. CDR3 region: CASSEFLSSYEQYF. CDR3 nucleotides: TGTGCCAGCAGTGAATTTCTCAGCTCCTACGAGCAGTACTTC.

This sequence joins TRBV7-8 and TRBJ2-7; D possibly corresponds to TRBD1 (6 bases). The CDR3 spans 15 residues. With 6 bases removed from V and 0 bases from J, the gap between germline ends came to 15 bases. Per the germline V gene, CDR1 is SGHVS and CDR2 is FQNEAQ. Here the CDR3 DNA reads TGTGCCAGCAGAGCAAATCAGGGGCCCTCCTACGAGCAGTACTTC. Its translation: CASRANQGPSYEQYF. Drawing the rest from reference TRBV7-8 and TRBJ2-7, the complete variable domain is GAGVSQSPRYKVAKRGQDVALRCDPISGHVSLFWYQQALGQGPEFLTYFQNEAQLDKSGLPSDRFFAERPEGSVSTLKIQRTQQEDSAVYLCASRANQGPSYEQYFGPGTRLTVT.

The sample holds a few counts of this clone. This chain connects TRBV5-4 to TRBJ2-5, with a tentative D call TRBD2 (6 bases). Germline CDR1 SGHNT, CDR2 YYREEE (reference sequence). This CDR3 has 13 residues. V was clipped by 4 bases and J by 2 bases, with 9 bases between them. For the CDR3, the DNA is TGTGCCAGCAGCCTGACTAGTCAAGAGACCCAGTACTTC. Its protein is CASSLTSQETQYF.

With regard to this clone: The germline gene is not matched at one end of the junction; a read error may be the cause. The chain recombines TRBV5-6 with TRBJ1-5, with D perhaps TRBD1 (6 bases). Germline V gene lookup returns CDR1 SGHDT and CDR2 YYEEEE. The CDR3 totals 16 residues. CDR3 DNA sequence: TGTGCCAGCAGCTCCAGGACGGGCGGGGGCAATCAGCCCCAGAATTTT. It specifies CASSSRTGGGNQPQNF.

V and J are TRBV6-1 and TRBJ2-3; 7 nucleotides line up with TRBD1. Trimming removed 2 bases from V and 4 bases from J; junction bases left unmatched: 9. Germline CDR1 reads MNHNS; CDR2 reads SASEGT. The CDR3 contains 16 residues. CDR3 sequence (DNA): TGTGCCAGCAGTGAACTGACAGGGTATGGGCCAGATACGCAGTATTTT. Protein: CASSELTGYGPDTQYF.

This chain connects TRBV6-1 to TRBJ2-2, with TRBD2 identical over 7 bases. There are 15 residues in the CDR3. With V trimmed by 3 bases and J by 3 bases, 4 bases remained unmatched. Per germline, CDR1 MNHNS and CDR2 SASEGT. CDR3 region: CASSEGSGYTGELFF. DNA of the CDR3: TGTGCCAGCAGTGAGGGTAGCGGGTACACCGGGGAGCTGTTTTTT.

This chain joins TRBV9 and TRBJ1-1; D is unclear. V dropped 0 bases and J dropped 4 bases, with 13 bases sitting between them. Germline V lookup: CDR1 SGDLS, CDR2 YYNGEE. This CDR3 spans 15 amino acids. CDR3 DNA sequence: TGTGCCAGCAGCGTAGCTGGGCAGGCCTTCACTGAAGCTTTCTTT. Residues: CASSVAGQAFTEAFF.

The chain uses TRBV7-2 and TRBJ2-5; 12 nucleotides align to TRBD2. The germline CDR1 and CDR2 sequences are SGHTA and FQGNSA. V lost 10 bases, J lost 3 bases, and 3 bases stayed unmatched. This CDR3 region has 13 residues. The CDR3 loop reads CAKRLAGEETQYF. For the CDR3, the DNA is TGTGCCAAGCGACTAGCGGGGGAAGAGACCCAGTACTTC. Filled out from reference TRBV7-2 and TRBJ2-5, the complete variable domain reads GAGVSQSPSNKVTEKGKDVELRCDPISGHTALYWYRQSLGQGLEFLIYFQGNSAPDKSGLPSDRFSAERTGGSVSTLTIQRTQQEDSAVYLCAKRLAGEETQYFGPGTRLLVL.

For this clone: An end of the junction does not agree with germline; a read error may underlie this. Written as DNA, the CDR3 is TGTGCCTGGACGGAACCTCCTAACTATGGCTACCCCTTC. Translation gives CAWTEPPNYGYPF. J is TRBJ1-2 and V is TRBV30, with no clear D. The germline V gene has CDR1 GTSNPN and CDR2 SVGIG (reference sequence). The CDR3 runs to 13 residues.

This clone was detected only once. V gene TRBV14 combines with J gene TRBJ2-7; D is undetermined. V was shortened by 4 bases and J by 0 bases, with 10 bases between the two germline ends. Germline CDR1 is SGHDN and CDR2 is FVKESK. The CDR3 has 14 residues. CDR3 sequence (DNA): TGTGCCAGCAGCCCCAGCAGACTCTCCTACGAGCAGTACTTC. As protein: CASSPSRLSYEQYF.

This clone was recorded a few times. The V and J genes are TRBV27 and TRBJ2-1, with TRBD1 matching 7 bases. The trim removed 4 bases at V and 4 bases at J, leaving 7 bases unmatched. Germline-derived CDR1 and CDR2 are MNHEY and SMNVEV (reference sequence). The CDR3 consists of 15 residues. The CDR3 DNA follows: TGTGCCAGCAGTTACTCGACAGGGACATACAATGAGCAGTTCTTC. Residues: CASSYSTGTYNEQFF.

The V call is TRBV27, the J call TRBJ1-5; 9 nucleotides align to TRBD1. The germline CDR1 and CDR2 sequences are MNHEY and SMNVEV (reference sequence). Germline trimming cut 5 bases from V and 4 bases from J; bases unmatched to any gene: 6. The CDR3 is 15 amino acids. The CDR3 here is CASSPGTGFNQPQHF. Here the CDR3 DNA reads TGTGCCAGCAGTCCAGGGACAGGGTTTAATCAGCCCCAGCATTTT.

This clone was seen a few times. The genes are TRBV5-4 and TRBJ1-4; D is perhaps TRBD1 (6 bases). CDR3 length: 14 residues. Per germline, CDR1 SGHNT and CDR2 YYREEE (reference sequence). V lost 3 bases, J lost 8 bases, and 14 bases lay in between. The CDR3 here is CASSSRDIPEKLFF. The CDR3 DNA reads TGTGCCAGCAGCTCCCGGGACATTCCCGAAAAACTGTTTTTT.

The chain links TRBV10-1 to TRBJ1-4; D possibly corresponds to TRBD1 (5 bases). The germline gives CDR1 WNHNN, CDR2 SYGVQD (reference sequence). This CDR3 contains 13 residues. V was clipped by 7 bases and J by 3 bases, with 9 bases between them. In DNA form, the CDR3 reads TGCGCCAGCACCGACAGTCCTAATGAAAAACTGTTTTTT. Translation: CASTDSPNEKLFF.

CDR3 nucleotide sequence: TGTGCCAGTAGTATGGGACTAGGCGGCGAGACCCAGTACTTC. Amino acids: CASSMGLGGETQYF. The chain is built from TRBV19 and TRBJ2-5; 8 bases fit TRBD2. V lost 3 bases, J lost 5 bases, and 5 bases stayed unmatched. Per the germline V gene, CDR1 is LNHDA and CDR2 is SQIVND (reference sequence). The CDR3 totals 14 residues. The full variable domain, rest sourced from reference TRBV19 and TRBJ2-5, is DGGITQSPKYLFRKEGQNVTLSCEQNLNHDAMYWYRQDPGQGLRLIYYSQIVNDFQKGDIAEGYSVSREKKESFPLTVTSAQKNPTAFYLCASSMGLGGETQYFGPGTRLLVL.

Turning to this clone: Other DNA sequences in this specimen translate into the identical CDR3. J is TRBJ1-3 and V is TRBV19, with unresolved D. The germline V gene has CDR1 LNHDA and CDR2 SQIVND (reference sequence). The V gene lost 5 bases and the J gene lost 1 base, with 6 bases spanning the gap. The CDR3 totals 13 residues. The CDR3 sequence is CASSVSSGNTIYF. The CDR3 nucleotides are TGTGCCAGTAGTGTTAGTTCTGGAAACACCATATATTTT.

The chain has TRBV18 and TRBJ2-5; D remains ambiguous. V dropped 3 bases and J dropped 2 bases, with 4 bases sitting between them. The V gene's germline CDR1 is KGHSH and CDR2 LQKENI. The CDR3 is 12 residues long. In nucleotides, the CDR3 is TGTGCCAGCTCACCGTCACAAGAGACCCAGTACTTC. This sequence encodes CASSPSQETQYF. Supplemented by reference TRBV18 and TRBJ2-5, the full variable domain reads NAGVMQNPRHLVRRRGQEARLRCSPMKGHSHVYWYRQLPEEGLKFMVYLQKENIIDESGMPKERFSAEFPKEGPSILRIQQVVRGDSAAYFCASSPSQETQYFGPGTRLLVL.

The V and J genes are TRBV7-9 and TRBJ2-5; 8 nucleotides agree with TRBD2. The germline V gene encodes CDR1 SEHNR and CDR2 FQNEAQ (reference sequence). V was clipped by 5 bases and J by 4 bases; unmatched bases: 15. This CDR3 has 17 amino acids. Written as DNA, the CDR3 is TGTGCCAGCAGCCCGCCAGTGGCGGGGGGCCTCGGAGAGACCCAGTACTTC. It translates to CASSPPVAGGLGETQYF.